This TCR beta chain was documented in a study of blood T cell repertoires in COVID-19 (dated by TCRdb to between 2020 and 2021). Regarding the complete study: Collaborator samples came from the United States, Italy and Spain and covered acute and convalescent phases of COVID-19. The repertoires were made available in a free public database intended to serve as a resource for research on the immune response to SARS-CoV-2. Subjects who had been exposed to COVID-19, were actively infected with it, or had recovered from it provided the deeply sampled blood TCRbeta repertoires that made up the dataset. The material from the prospective study consisted of cDNA or gDNA derived from T cells, B-cell-depleted T cells, or PBMCs. Where available, HLA class I and class II types were taken from metadata supplied by the sample provider and were not determined by assay-based typing. Samples came from the ongoing ImmuneRACE study (first 160 participants) plus 1,254 subjects from 6 global collaborators. Sample metadata almost always included a de-identified subject ID, COVID-19 status, age in years and sex.

A remark on this clone: Its specific antigen is unknown. No base quality values were provided; no much bigger clone lies one nucleotide off.

Here is what the overall study found, with its caveats: The quantity of clinical and demographic metadata differed by source and by participant and was supplied without curation.

Whole blood was collected in K2EDTA tubes by collaborating institutions according to the institutions' own protocols. Collaborator samples were shipped for TCRbeta analysis as frozen whole blood, isolated PBMCs, or DNA extracted from either sample type. TCRbeta CDR3 regions were amplified from genomic DNA by means of the immunoSEQ Assay, a bias-controlled multiplex PCR. Regarding the original processing steps: Within the assay, amplification of reference gene primers was used to estimate how many nucleated cells each sample contained. To quantify the absolute abundance of each unique TCRbeta CDR3 rearrangement, sequence reads were collapsed and filtered. For each sample, productive Simpson clonality was calculated as the square root of Simpson's diversity index across productive rearrangements. The table comes from immuneACCESS by way of TCRdb, which keeps in-frame sequences with V and J called. Part of the clones is missing from these tables; in studies checked, under half for an unresolved V gene and the rest for unknown reasons. V and J calls and clone size are those listed in that table; D and trimming were worked out from the DNA. For this sample there are some 97,000 clones; around 90% appear just once. 4.5% to 6% of the sample comes from the top ten.

The specimen was peripheral blood. This receptor was obtained from a man between 65 and 79 years old with acute or convalescent COVID-19.

CDR3 region: CASSLAGAGGITEAFF. The bases read TGTGCCAGCAGTTTAGCTGGGGCAGGGGGTATCACTGAAGCTTTCTTT. The V and J genes are TRBV28 and TRBJ1-1; TRBD1 lines up with 7 middle nucleotides. The CDR3 holds 16 amino acids from the cysteine to the phenylalanine. Only CDR3 DNA is held: 48 bases, read in frame from base 1. V is trimmed back by 2 bases and J by 4 bases, and the junction contains 10 bases that no gene match accounts for. Reading the germline V gene gives CDR1 MDHEN and CDR2 SYDVKM.